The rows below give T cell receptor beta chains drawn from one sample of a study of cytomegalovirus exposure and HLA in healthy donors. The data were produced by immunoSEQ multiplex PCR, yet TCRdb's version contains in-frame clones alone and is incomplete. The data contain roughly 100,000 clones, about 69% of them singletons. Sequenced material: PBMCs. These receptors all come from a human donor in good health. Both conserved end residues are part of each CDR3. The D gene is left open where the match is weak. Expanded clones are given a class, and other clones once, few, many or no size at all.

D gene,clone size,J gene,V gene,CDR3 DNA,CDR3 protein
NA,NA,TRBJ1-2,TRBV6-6,TGTGCCAGCAGCCCCCTATCCATTAACTATGGCTACACCTTC,CASSPLSINYGYTF
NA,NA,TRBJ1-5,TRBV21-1,TGTGCCAGCAACGCTCAGGGGAGGGATAGGCATTTT,CASNAQGRDRHF
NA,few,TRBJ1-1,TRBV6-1,TGTGCCATAGTCCGGTTTACTGAAGCTTTCTTT,CAIVRFTEAFF
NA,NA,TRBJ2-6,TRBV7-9,TGTGCCAGCAGCTTACAGGTGGCCAACGTCCTGACTTTC,CASSLQVANVLTF
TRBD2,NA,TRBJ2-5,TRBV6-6,TGTGCCAGCAGGGGAGGGGATACGGAGACCCAGTACTTC,CASRGGDTETQYF
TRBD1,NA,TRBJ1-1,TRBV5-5,TGTGCCAGCAGCTGGAGGTCCACAGGGGTGGCTGAAGCTTTCTTT,CASSWRSTGVAEAFF
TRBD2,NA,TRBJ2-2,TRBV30,TGTGCCTGGTATGGCGGGAGGGATACCGGGGAGCTGTTTTTT,CAWYGGRDTGELFF
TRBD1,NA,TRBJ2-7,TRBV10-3,TGTGCCATCAGCCCGGGACAGGGCCCTTACGAGCAGTACTTC,CAISPGQGPYEQYF
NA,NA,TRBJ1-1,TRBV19,TGTGCCAGTAGTATAGCTGAGACTGAAGCTTTCTTT,CASSIAETEAFF
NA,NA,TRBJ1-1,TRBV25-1,TGTGCCAGCAGTGACGGGGATTACACTGAAGCTTTCTTT,CASSDGDYTEAFF
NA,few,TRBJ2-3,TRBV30,TGTGCCTGGAGTGAACAGGGACACCGCACAGATACGCAGTATTTT,CAWSEQGHRTDTQYF
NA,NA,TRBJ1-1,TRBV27,TGTGCCAGCAGTTTCGGACAGCTCATGAACACTGAAGCTTTCTTT,CASSFGQLMNTEAFF
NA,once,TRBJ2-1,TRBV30,TGTGCCTGGAGTGGAGGTAGAAATGAGCAGTTCTTC,CAWSGGRNEQFF
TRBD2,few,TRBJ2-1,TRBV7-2,TGTGCCAGCAGCTACTCCGGACTAGCGGGACGAGCCTACAATGAGCAGTTCTTC,CASSYSGLAGRAYNEQFF
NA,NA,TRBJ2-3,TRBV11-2,TGTGCCAGCAGCTTAATCCCGAGGGATACGCAGTATTTT,CASSLIPRDTQYF
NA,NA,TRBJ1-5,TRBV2,TGTGCCAGCAGTGGTGGTCTGGGGGGTAGCAATCAGCCCCAGCATTTT,CASSGGLGGSNQPQHF
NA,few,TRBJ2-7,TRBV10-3,TGTGCCATCGGGGAGACGGGGAGAACCTACGAGCAGTACTTC,CAIGETGRTYEQYF
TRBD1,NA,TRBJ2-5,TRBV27,TGTGCCAGCGGACAGGGGGCTCAAGAGACCCAGTACTTC,CASGQGAQETQYF
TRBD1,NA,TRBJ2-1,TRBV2,TGTGCCAGCAGTGAAGCGAAGACAGGGGGGAATGAGCAGTTCTTC,CASSEAKTGGNEQFF
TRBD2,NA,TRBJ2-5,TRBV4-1,TGCGCCAGCAGCCAAACGGGAGGGGAGACCCAGTACTTC,CASSQTGGETQYF
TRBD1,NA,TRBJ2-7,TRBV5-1,TGCGCCAGCAATAGTATTGGACAGGGAGCCTACGAGCAGTACTTC,CASNSIGQGAYEQYF
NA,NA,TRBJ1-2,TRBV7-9,TGTGCCAGCAGCTTTTACGGGGAACTCTATGGCTACACCTTC,CASSFYGELYGYTF
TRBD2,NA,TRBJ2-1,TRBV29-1,TGCAGCGTTGAAGCCGGGGGGGCGGTGTACAATGAGCAGTTCTTC,CSVEAGGAVYNEQFF
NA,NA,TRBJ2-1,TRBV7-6,TGTGCCAGCAGCGGAGCTAGGAGCTCCTACAATGAGCAGTTCTTC,CASSGARSSYNEQFF
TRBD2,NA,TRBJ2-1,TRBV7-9,TGTGCCAGCAGCTACCCGCTAGCGGGCGCGGGGAATGAGCAGTTCTTC,CASSYPLAGAGNEQFF
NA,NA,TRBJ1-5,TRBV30,TGTGCCTGGAGTGTAGGAGTTAGCAATCAGCCCCAGCATTTT,CAWSVGVSNQPQHF